This T cell receptor beta chain is drawn from a study of blood T cell repertoires in COVID-19. Sequencing used immunoSEQ multiplex PCR; TCRdb keeps in-frame clones, though not all of them. The repertoire holds a few hundred thousand clones, with approximately 86% as singletons. The sequence came from a woman aged 65 to 85 with active or convalescent COVID-19. Sequencing was carried out using peripheral blood.

In DNA, the CDR3 is TGTGCCAGCAGCCCGAAACGCAGGGTTGGAACTGAAGCTTTCTTT. It codes for CASSPKRRVGTEAFF. J is TRBJ1-1 and V is TRBV7-9; TRBD1 is a possible D gene (5 bases). There are 15 residues in the CDR3. Germline lookup yields CDR1 SEHNR and CDR2 FQNEAQ (reference sequence). V was clipped by 5 bases and J by 5 bases, with 18 bases between them.